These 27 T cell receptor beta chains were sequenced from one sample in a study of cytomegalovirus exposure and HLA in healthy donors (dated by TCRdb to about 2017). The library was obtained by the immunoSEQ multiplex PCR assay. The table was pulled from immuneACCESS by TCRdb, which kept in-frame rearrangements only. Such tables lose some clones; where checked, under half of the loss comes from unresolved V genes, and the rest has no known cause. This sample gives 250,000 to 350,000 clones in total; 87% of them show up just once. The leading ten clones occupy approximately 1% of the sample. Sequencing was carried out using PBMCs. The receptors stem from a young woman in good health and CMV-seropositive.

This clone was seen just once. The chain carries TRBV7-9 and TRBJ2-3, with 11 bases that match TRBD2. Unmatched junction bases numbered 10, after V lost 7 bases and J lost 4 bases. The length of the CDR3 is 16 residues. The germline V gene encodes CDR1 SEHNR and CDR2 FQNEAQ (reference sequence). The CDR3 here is CASTAIAGGPPDTQYF. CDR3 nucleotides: TGTGCCAGCACCGCTATAGCGGGAGGGCCGCCAGATACGCAGTATTTT.

As DNA, the CDR3 is TGTGCCAGCAGTAGAATCCCTACAGGGGCGTCGAACACTGAAGCTTTCTTT. Its translation: CASSRIPTGASNTEAFF. The V gene is TRBV27, the J gene TRBJ1-1; 7 bases are a match to TRBD1. Germline assignment: CDR1 MNHEY and CDR2 SMNVEV (reference sequence). Trimming at V came to 5 bases and at J to 1 base, leaving 13 bases not matched to a gene. CDR3 length: 17 amino acids.

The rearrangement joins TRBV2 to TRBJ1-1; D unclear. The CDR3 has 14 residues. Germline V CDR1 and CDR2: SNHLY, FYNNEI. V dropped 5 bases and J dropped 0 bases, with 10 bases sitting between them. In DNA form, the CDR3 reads TGTGCCAGCAGTCCGCAAACACTGAACACTGAAGCTTTCTTT. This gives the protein CASSPQTLNTEAFF.

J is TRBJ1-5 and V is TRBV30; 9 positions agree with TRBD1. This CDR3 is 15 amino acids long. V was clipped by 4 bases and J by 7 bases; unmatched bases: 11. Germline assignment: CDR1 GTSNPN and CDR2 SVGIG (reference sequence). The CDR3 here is CAWKGGQGGEQPQHF. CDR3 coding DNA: TGTGCCTGGAAAGGGGGACAGGGAGGTGAACAGCCCCAGCATTTT. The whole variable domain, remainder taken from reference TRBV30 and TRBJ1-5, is SQTIHQWPATLVQPVGSPLSLECTVEGTSNPNLYWYRQAAGRGLQLLFYSVGIGQISSEVPQNLSASRPQDRQFILSSKKLLLSDSGFYLCAWKGGQGGEQPQHFGDGTRLSIL.

The CDR3 sequence: CALYTATYEQYF. CDR3 bases: TGTGCCTTATACACGGCCACCTACGAGCAGTACTTC. This sequence joins TRBV6-4 and TRBJ2-7; no clear D gene. Germline V CDR1 and CDR2: MRHNA, SNTAGT. There are 12 residues in the CDR3. Trimming pared 11 bases from V and 2 bases from J, leaving 13 bases between.

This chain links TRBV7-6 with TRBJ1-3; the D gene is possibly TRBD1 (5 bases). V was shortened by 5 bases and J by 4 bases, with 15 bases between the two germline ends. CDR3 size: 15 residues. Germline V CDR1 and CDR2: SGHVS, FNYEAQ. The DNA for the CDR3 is TGTGCCAGCAGCGCTGACCGGGGCGTGGGAAACACCATATATTTT. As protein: CASSADRGVGNTIYF. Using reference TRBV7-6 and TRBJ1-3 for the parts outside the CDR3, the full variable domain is GAGVSQSPRYKVTKRGQDVALRCDPISGHVSLYWYRQALGQGPEFLTYFNYEAQQDKSGLPNDRFSAERPEGSISTLTIQRTEQRDSAMYRCASSADRGVGNTIYFGEGSWLTVV.

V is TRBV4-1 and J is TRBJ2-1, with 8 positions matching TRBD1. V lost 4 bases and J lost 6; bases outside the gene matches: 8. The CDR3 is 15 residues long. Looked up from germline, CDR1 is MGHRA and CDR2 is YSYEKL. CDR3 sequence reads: CASSPSRDRGNEQFF. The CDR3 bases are TGCGCCAGCAGCCCGAGCCGAGACAGGGGCAATGAGCAGTTCTTC.

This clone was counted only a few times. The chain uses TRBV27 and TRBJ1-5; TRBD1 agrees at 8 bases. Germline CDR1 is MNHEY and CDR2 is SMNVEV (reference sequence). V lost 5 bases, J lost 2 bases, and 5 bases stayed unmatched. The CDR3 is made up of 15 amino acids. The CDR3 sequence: CASSQGAVGNQPQHF. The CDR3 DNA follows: TGTGCCAGCAGTCAGGGGGCGGTTGGCAATCAGCCCCAGCATTTT.

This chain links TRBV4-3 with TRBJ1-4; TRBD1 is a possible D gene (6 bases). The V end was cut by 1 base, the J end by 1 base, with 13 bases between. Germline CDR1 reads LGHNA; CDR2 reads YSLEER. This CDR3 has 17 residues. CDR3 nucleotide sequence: TGCGCCAGCAGCCAAGTCGGGGGGGCTGGAACTAATGAAAAACTGTTTTTT. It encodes CASSQVGGAGTNEKLFF.

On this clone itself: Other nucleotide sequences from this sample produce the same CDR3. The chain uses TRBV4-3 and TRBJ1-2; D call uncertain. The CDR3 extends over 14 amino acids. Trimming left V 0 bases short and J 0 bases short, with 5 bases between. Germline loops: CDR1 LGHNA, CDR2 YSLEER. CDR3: CASSQDLANYGYTF. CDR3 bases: TGCGCCAGCAGCCAAGATTTAGCTAACTATGGCTACACCTTC.

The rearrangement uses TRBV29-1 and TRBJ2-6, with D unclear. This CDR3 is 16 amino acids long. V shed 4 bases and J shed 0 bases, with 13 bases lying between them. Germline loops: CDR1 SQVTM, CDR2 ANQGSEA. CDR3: CSVAGSSNSGANVLTF. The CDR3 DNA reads TGCAGCGTTGCCGGGTCATCTAACTCTGGGGCCAACGTCCTGACTTTC. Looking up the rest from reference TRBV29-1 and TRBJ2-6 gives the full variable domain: SAVISQKPSRDICQRGTSLTIQCQVDSQVTMMFWYRQQPGQSLTLIATANQGSEATYESGFVIDKFPISRPNLTFSTLTVSNMSPEDSSIYLCSVAGSSNSGANVLTFGAGSRLTVL.

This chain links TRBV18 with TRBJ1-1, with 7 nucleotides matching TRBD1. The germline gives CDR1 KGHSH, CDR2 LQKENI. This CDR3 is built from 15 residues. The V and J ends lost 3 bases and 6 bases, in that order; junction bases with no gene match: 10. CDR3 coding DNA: TGTGCCAGCTCACCCGACAGGGCTTTAGGACCTGAAGCTTTCTTT. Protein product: CASSPDRALGPEAFF.

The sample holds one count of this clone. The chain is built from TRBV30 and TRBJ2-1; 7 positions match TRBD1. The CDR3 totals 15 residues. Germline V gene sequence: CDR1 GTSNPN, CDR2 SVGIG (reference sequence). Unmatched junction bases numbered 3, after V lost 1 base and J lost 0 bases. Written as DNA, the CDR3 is TGTGCCTGGAGTGCGGACAGGCCCTCCTACAATGAGCAGTTCTTC. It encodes CAWSADRPSYNEQFF. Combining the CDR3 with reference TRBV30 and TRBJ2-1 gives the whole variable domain SQTIHQWPATLVQPVGSPLSLECTVEGTSNPNLYWYRQAAGRGLQLLFYSVGIGQISSEVPQNLSASRPQDRQFILSSKKLLLSDSGFYLCAWSADRPSYNEQFFGPGTRLTVL.

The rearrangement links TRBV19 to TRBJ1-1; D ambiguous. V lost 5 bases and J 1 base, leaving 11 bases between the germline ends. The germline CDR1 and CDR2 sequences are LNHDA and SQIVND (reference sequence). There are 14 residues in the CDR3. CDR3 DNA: TGTGCCAGTAGTCAGGCAACCGGGAACACTGAAGCTTTCTTT. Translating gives CASSQATGNTEAFF.

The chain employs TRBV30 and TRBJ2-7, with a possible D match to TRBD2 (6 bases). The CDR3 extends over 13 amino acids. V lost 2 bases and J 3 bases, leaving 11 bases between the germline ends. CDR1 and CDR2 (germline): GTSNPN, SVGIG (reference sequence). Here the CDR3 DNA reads TGTGCCTGGAGTTCGGGGGTCAGCTACGAGCAGTACTTC. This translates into CAWSSGVSYEQYF.

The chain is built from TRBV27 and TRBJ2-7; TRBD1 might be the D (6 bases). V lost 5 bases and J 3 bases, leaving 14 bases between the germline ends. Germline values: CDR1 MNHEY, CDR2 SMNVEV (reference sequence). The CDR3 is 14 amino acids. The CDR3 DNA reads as TGTGCCAGCAGTCCCCAAATACAGGGCTACGAGCAGTACTTC. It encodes CASSPQIQGYEQYF.

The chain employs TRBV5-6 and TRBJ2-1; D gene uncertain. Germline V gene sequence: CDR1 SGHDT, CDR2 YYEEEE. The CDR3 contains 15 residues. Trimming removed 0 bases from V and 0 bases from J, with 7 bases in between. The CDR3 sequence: CASSLGQSSYNEQFF. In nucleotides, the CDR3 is TGTGCCAGCAGCTTGGGGCAGAGCTCCTACAATGAGCAGTTCTTC.

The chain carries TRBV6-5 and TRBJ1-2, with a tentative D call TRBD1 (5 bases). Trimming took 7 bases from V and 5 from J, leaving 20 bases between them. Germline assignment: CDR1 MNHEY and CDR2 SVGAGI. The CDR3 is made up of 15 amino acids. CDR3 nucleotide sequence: TGTGCCAGCACCCAAAAACGGGGCGGCCCATATGGCTACACCTTC. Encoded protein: CASTQKRGGPYGYTF.

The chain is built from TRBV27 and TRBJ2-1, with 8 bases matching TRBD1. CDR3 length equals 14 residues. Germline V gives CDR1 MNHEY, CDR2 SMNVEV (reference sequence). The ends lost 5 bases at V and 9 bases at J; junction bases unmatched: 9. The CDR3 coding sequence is TGTGCCAGCAGTCCCCAGGACAGGGCGACTGAGCAGTTCTTC. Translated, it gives CASSPQDRATEQFF.

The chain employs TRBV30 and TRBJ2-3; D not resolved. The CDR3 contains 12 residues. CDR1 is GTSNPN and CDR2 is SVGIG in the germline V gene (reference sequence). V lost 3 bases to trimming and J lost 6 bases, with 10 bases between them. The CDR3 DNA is TGTGCCTGGAGGTACGGCTGGGATACGCAGTATTTT. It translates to CAWRYGWDTQYF.

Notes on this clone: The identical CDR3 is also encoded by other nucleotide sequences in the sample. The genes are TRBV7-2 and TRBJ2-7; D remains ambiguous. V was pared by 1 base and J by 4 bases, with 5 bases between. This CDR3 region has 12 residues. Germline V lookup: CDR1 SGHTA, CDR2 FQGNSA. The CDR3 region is CASSLGQYEQYF. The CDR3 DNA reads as TGTGCCAGCAGCTTAGGTCAGTACGAGCAGTACTTC.

CDR3 sequence (DNA): TGTGCCAGCAGCAAAACTCACCGTATCGCCGGGGAGCTGTTTTTT. This encodes CASSKTHRIAGELFF. J is TRBJ2-2 and V is TRBV21-1; TRBD2, the table's D call, was not compared with the DNA. TRBV21-1 is designated a pseudogene. The CDR3 is 15 amino acids.

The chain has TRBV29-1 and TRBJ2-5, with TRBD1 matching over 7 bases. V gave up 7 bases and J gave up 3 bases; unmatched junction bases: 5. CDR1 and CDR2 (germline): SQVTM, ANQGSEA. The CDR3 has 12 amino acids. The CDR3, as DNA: TGCAGCGCCCGACAGGGAGAAGAGACCCAGTACTTC. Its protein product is CSARQGEETQYF.

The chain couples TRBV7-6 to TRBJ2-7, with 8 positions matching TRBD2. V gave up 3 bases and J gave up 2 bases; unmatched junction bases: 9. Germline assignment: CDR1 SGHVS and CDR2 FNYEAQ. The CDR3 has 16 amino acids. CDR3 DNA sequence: TGTGCCAGCAGCTTGCATTCGCGGGGGGTAGCCTACGAGCAGTACTTC. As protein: CASSLHSRGVAYEQYF.

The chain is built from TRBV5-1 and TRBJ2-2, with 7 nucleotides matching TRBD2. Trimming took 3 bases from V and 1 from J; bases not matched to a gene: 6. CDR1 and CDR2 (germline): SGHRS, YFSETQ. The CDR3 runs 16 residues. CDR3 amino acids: CASSSRTGGNTGELFF. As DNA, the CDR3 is TGCGCCAGCAGCTCTCGGACGGGGGGGAACACCGGGGAGCTGTTTTTT.

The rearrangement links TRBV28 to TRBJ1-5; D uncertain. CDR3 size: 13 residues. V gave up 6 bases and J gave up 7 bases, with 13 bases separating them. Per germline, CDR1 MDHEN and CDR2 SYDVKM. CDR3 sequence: CASRLQMFQPQHF. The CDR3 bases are TGTGCCAGCAGGTTGCAAATGTTCCAGCCCCAGCATTTT.

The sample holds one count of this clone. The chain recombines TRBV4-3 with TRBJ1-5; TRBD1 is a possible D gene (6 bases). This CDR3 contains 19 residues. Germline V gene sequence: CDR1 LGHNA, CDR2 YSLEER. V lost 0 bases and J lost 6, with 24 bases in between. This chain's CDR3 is CASSQDAGTRGAMSQPQHF. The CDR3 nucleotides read TGCGCCAGCAGCCAAGATGCGGGGACTCGGGGGGCTATGTCTCAGCCCCAGCATTTT.